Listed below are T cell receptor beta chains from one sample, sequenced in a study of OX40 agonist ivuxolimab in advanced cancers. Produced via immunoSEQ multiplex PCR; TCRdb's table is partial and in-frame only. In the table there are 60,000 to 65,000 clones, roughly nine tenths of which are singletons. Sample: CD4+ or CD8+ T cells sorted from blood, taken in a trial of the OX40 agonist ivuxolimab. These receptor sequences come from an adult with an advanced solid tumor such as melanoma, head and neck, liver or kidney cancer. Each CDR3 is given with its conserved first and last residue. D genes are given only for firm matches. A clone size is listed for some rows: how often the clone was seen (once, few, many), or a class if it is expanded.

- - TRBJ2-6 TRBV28 CASRSGGANVLTF
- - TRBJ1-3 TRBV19 CASSKSHSGNTIYF
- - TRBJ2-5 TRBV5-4 CASSPRRGRGETQYF
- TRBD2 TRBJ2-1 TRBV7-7 CASSRRLAGYNEQFF
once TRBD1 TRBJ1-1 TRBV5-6 CASSAPGTVNTEAFF
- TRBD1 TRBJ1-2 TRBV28 CASSLRGQGLNYGYTF
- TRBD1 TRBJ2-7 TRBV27 CASSLSPPTGGLYEQYF
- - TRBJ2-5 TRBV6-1 CASSEVSSLPQYF
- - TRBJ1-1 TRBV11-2 CASSLGIGRDTEAFF
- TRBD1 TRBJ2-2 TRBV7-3 CASSSTGADTGELFF
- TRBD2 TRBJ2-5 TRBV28 CASSFERGVLETQYF
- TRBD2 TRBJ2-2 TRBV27 CASNPTSATGELFF
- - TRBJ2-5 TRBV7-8 CASSQRQLRRATQYF
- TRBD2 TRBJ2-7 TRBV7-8 CASSLAPKREVYEQYF
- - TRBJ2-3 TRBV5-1 CASSPFGRGSGTDTQYF
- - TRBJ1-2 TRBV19 CASRDRSNGYTF
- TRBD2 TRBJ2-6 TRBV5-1 CASSTGLAGVGAGANVLTF
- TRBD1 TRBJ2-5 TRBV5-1 CASSSGDSWQETQYF
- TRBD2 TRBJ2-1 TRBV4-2 CASSPGTSGHNEQFF
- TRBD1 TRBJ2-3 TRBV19 CASALGQGHSTDTQYF
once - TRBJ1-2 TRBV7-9 CASSLSNYGYTF
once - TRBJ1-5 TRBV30 CAWSPGISNQPQHF
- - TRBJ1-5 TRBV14 CASSPQHNQPQHF
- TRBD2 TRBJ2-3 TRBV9 CASSVGSSGSDDTQYF
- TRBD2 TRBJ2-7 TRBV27 CASSLRASAGGPYEQYF
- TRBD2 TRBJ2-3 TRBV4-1 CASSPQGLAAALTDTQYF
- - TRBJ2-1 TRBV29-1 CSVGGTPNEQFF
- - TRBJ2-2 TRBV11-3 CASSLSDRPGELFF
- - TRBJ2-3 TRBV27 CASSPAGDTQYF
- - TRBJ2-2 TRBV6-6 CASRDPGGGELFF
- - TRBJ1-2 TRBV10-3 CAISESSGARATNYGYTF
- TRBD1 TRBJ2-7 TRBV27 CASSFKTGGIYEQYF
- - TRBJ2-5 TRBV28 CASSSGQQETQYF
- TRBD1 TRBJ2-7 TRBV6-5 CASSLRDRGSYEQYF
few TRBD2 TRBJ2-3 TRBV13 CASSLGSGRSTDTQYF
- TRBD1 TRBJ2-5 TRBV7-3 CASSLRGTGQETQYF
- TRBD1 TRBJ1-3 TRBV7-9 CASSAGQGRHTIYF
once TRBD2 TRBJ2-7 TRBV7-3 CASSRDYSYEQYF
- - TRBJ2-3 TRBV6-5 CASRTRPSSTDTQYF
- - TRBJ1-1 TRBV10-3 CAISESRGTFAVNTEAFF
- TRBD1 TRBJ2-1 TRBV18 CASSRNGGGQGRNNEQFF